This TCR beta chain is drawn from a study of blood T cell repertoires in COVID-19. Assay: immunoSEQ multiplex PCR; the TCRdb copy retains only in-frame clones and omits some. Altogether a few hundred thousand clones are present, roughly 87% being singletons, with the ten largest covering 2% to 2.5%. Trimming took 4 bases from V and 1 from J; bases not matched to a gene: 7. The CDR3 loop spans 16 amino acids. Germline V gives CDR1 MNHEY, CDR2 SVGAGI. The sequenced sample consisted of peripheral blood. This rearrangement joins TRBV6-5 to TRBJ1-1; 9 bases align to TRBD1. This sequence originates from a woman aged 45-65 years who had recovered from COVID-19. CDR3 nucleotide sequence: TGTGCCAGCAGTTTCTCCTGGACAGGGGCGAACACTGAAGCTTTCTTT. Its protein is CASSFSWTGANTEAFF.